The 13 T cell receptor beta chains below were found in one sample sequenced in a study of control samples from healthy donors and cancer patients (dated by TCRdb to between 2020 and 2021). The receptor library was made with the immunoSEQ multiplex PCR assay. Entries here come from immuneACCESS through TCRdb and include only in-frame sequences with V and J called. Some clones fail to appear in such tables; in the studies checked, an unresolved V gene covers under half of the shortfall, and the cause of the remainder is unknown. The sample records around 140,000 clones, 90% to 95% of which are singletons. The ten biggest clones cover 5% to 7% of the sample. Sequences were obtained from blood. These receptor sequences come from a man in his late teens or twenties in good health.

CDR3 nucleotides: TGCAGCGAGACAGGGGCAGGGAGGAACACTGAAGCTTTCTTT. It translates to CSETGAGRNTEAFF. The chain links TRBV29-1 to TRBJ1-1; 8 bases fit TRBD1. V shed 7 bases, J shed 1 base, and the junction held 8 bases outside the gene matches. This CDR3 has 14 residues. CDR1 is SQVTM and CDR2 is ANQGSEA in the germline V gene.

A note on this clone: The junction shows a germline mismatch at one end, possibly a read error. The chain combines TRBV6-4 with TRBJ2-7; no clear D. CDR1 is MRHNA, CDR2 SNTAGT, per germline. The CDR3 consists of 10 residues. In DNA form, the CDR3 reads TGTGCCGGCAGTGACTACGAGCAGTACTTC. Translating gives CAGSDYEQYF.

This chain joins TRBV10-3 and TRBJ2-3; 8 bases are shared with TRBD2. In germline, CDR1 is ENHRY, CDR2 SYGVKD. V dropped 2 bases and J dropped 5; count of bases not matched to a gene: 6. This CDR3 is built from 15 residues. This CDR3 is CAISETGTRGDTQYF. The CDR3 DNA sequence: TGTGCCATCAGTGAGACAGGGACTAGGGGAGATACGCAGTATTTT.

The chain combines TRBV7-3 with TRBJ2-5; 8 bases align to TRBD1. The J segment lost 7 bases and the V segment lost 1 base, leaving 5 bases of the junction unmatched. The CDR3 sequence is 14 residues long. Germline V gene sequence: CDR1 SGHTA, CDR2 FQGTGA. The CDR3 spells CASSLMGRGPTQYF. The CDR3 DNA reads as TGTGCCAGCAGCTTAATGGGCAGGGGGCCGACCCAGTACTTC.

V gene TRBV19 combines with J gene TRBJ1-1, with D maybe TRBD1 (6 bases). Germline CDR1 reads LNHDA; CDR2 reads SQIVND (reference sequence). The V end was cut by 3 bases, the J end by 1 base, with 15 bases between. This CDR3 is 16 amino acids long. DNA of the CDR3: TGTGCCAGTAGTATTATAGGAGAGGGACAGAACACTGAAGCTTTCTTT. Its protein is CASSIIGEGQNTEAFF.

The chain employs TRBV15 and TRBJ2-7; a possible D gene is TRBD2 (5 bases). This CDR3 spans 13 amino acids. V lost 0 bases, J lost 6 bases, and 9 bases lay in between. The germline gives CDR1 LNHNV, CDR2 YYDKDF (reference sequence). CDR3 DNA: TGTGCCACCAGCAGAGAGCTAGCTGGCGAGCAGTACTTC. Amino acid sequence: CATSRELAGEQYF.

This sequence joins TRBV4-3 and TRBJ2-5, with 7 nucleotides matching TRBD2. Germline V lookup: CDR1 LGHNA, CDR2 YSLEER. Unmatched junction bases numbered 12, after V lost 1 base and J lost 1 base. This CDR3 is 18 amino acids long. DNA for the CDR3: TGCGCCAGCAGCCAAGGGGCTTGGGGCTCTAGCGGCCAAGAGACCCAGTACTTC. It encodes CASSQGAWGSSGQETQYF.

This clone was detected only once. The J gene is TRBJ2-1, the V gene TRBV6-5; D unclear. The length of the CDR3 is 13 residues. Trimming took 0 bases from V and 10 from J, leaving 10 bases between them. Germline V gene lookup returns CDR1 MNHEY and CDR2 SVGAGI. The CDR3 coding sequence is TGTGCCAGCAGTTACTCGTTCCTCGGGGAGCAGTTCTTC. Translation gives CASSYSFLGEQFF.

The count of this clone is one. The rearrangement uses TRBV2 and TRBJ2-1; maybe TRBD2 (6 bases). CDR1 is SNHLY and CDR2 is FYNNEI in the germline V gene. The CDR3 is 17 amino acids. The V and J ends lost 5 bases and 3 bases respectively, with 20 bases between them. The chain's CDR3 is CASSSPPQGLGYNEQFF. In nucleotides, the CDR3 is TGTGCCAGCAGTTCACCTCCCCAGGGACTCGGCTACAATGAGCAGTTCTTC. The full variable domain, its missing parts supplied by reference TRBV2 and TRBJ2-1, is EPEVTQTPSHQVTQMGQEVILRCVPISNHLYFYWYRQILGQKVEFLVSFYNNEISEKSEIFDDQFSVERPDGSNFTLKIRSTKLEDSAMYFCASSSPPQGLGYNEQFFGPGTRLTVL.

The chain's CDR3 is CSVYTPPNEQYF. The CDR3 nucleotides are TGCAGCGTCTATACCCCACCGAACGAGCAGTACTTC. The chain has TRBV29-1 and TRBJ2-7; D not certain. V lost 6 bases, J lost 5 bases, and 14 bases lay in between. The CDR3 runs 12 residues. Germline lookup yields CDR1 SQVTM and CDR2 ANQGSEA.

The chain employs TRBV30 and TRBJ1-1; TRBD1 might be the D (5 bases). Germline V gene data show CDR1 as GTSNPN and CDR2 as SVGIG (reference sequence). V was cut by 5 bases and J by 7 bases, with 14 bases left in between. This CDR3 contains 12 residues. The CDR3 nucleotides read TGTGCCTGGGGGGCCGTGGGCGGTGAAGCTTTCTTT. Protein: CAWGAVGGEAFF.

The chain carries TRBV4-1 and TRBJ2-1, with D unresolved. This CDR3 region has 14 residues. Between the trimmed V and J ends, which lost 0 bases and 9 bases, there was a span of 12 bases. Germline V gives CDR1 MGHRA, CDR2 YSYEKL. The CDR3 loop reads CASSQDLGWTEQFF. The CDR3 DNA is TGCGCCAGCAGCCAAGATTTGGGTTGGACTGAGCAGTTCTTC.

This chain uses TRBV5-1 with TRBJ1-5, with a weak D call TRBD1 (5 bases). V lost 0 bases and J 1 base, leaving 8 bases between the germline ends. CDR1 and CDR2 (germline): SGHRS, YFSETQ. This CDR3 spans 15 amino acids. The CDR3 reads CASSLVSGSNQPQHF. In DNA, the CDR3 is TGCGCCAGCAGCTTGGTTTCAGGGAGCAATCAGCCCCAGCATTTT.